A single sample is the source of the 4 T cell receptor beta chains below, sequenced in a study of OX40 agonist ivuxolimab in advanced cancers. Assay: immunoSEQ multiplex PCR; the TCRdb copy retains only in-frame clones and omits some. Seen here are about 47,000 clones, 65% to 90% observed once, and the top ten hold over 5%. Here the sequenced sample was CD4+ or CD8+ T cells sorted from blood, taken in a trial of the OX40 agonist ivuxolimab. These receptors all stem from an adult with an advanced solid tumor such as melanoma, head and neck, liver or kidney cancer.

The J gene is TRBJ2-5, the V gene TRBV7-8, with a weak D call TRBD2 (5 bases). CDR1 is SGHVS, CDR2 FQNEAQ, per germline. This CDR3 region has 13 residues. Between the trimmed V and J ends, which lost 0 bases and 5 bases, there was a span of 7 bases. The CDR3 reads CASSLAGAETQYF. In DNA, the CDR3 is TGTGCCAGCAGCTTAGCGGGAGCGGAGACCCAGTACTTC. Using reference TRBV7-8 and TRBJ2-5 for the parts outside the CDR3, the full variable domain is GAGVSQSPRYKVAKRGQDVALRCDPISGHVSLFWYQQALGQGPEFLTYFQNEAQLDKSGLPSDRFFAERPEGSVSTLKIQRTQQEDSAVYLCASSLAGAETQYFGPGTRLLVL.

The chain has TRBV28 and TRBJ2-5; tentative D call: TRBD2 (5 bases). Trimming took off 5 bases at V and 7 bases at J, with 14 bases between the two ends. The germline V gene encodes CDR1 MDHEN and CDR2 SYDVKM. There are 13 residues in the CDR3. CDR3 residues: CASSPSRTGTQYF. As DNA, the CDR3 is TGTGCCAGCAGTCCCTCTAGGACTGGGACCCAGTACTTC. The full variable domain, rest sourced from reference TRBV28 and TRBJ2-5, is DVKVTQSSRYLVKRTGEKVFLECVQDMDHENMFWYRQDPGLGLRLIYFSYDVKMKEKGDIPEGYSVSREKKERFSLILESASTNQTSMYLCASSPSRTGTQYFGPGTRLLVL.

The J gene is TRBJ2-1, the V gene TRBV5-6; the D gene is possibly TRBD2 (5 bases). V dropped 6 bases and J dropped 7 bases, with 14 bases sitting between them. Per germline, CDR1 SGHDT and CDR2 YYEEEE. This CDR3 is 13 amino acids long. CDR3 region: CASTLGGGNEQFF. Here the CDR3 DNA reads TGTGCCAGCACCCTTGGAGGTGGGAATGAGCAGTTCTTC.

The V call is TRBV19, the J call TRBJ1-5; no definite D call. Germline V gives CDR1 LNHDA, CDR2 SQIVND (reference sequence). The CDR3 loop spans 16 amino acids. Trimming took 3 bases from V and 1 from J, leaving 13 bases between them. CDR3 sequence: CASSMTARQSNQPQHF. Written as DNA, the CDR3 is TGTGCCAGTAGTATGACCGCGAGGCAGAGCAATCAGCCCCAGCATTTT.